This T cell receptor (beta chain) was obtained from a study of graft-versus-host responses after intestinal transplantation. Looking at the study overall: The study gave all recipients anti-thymocyte globulin induction, then tacrolimus and steroids for 2 to 3 years.

Study observations and caveats: Within the allografts of patients who had graft-donor T cell macrochimerism, graft-versus-host to host-versus-graft clonal ratios were high.

This CDR3 has 15 residues. With 6 bases removed from V and 7 bases from J, the gap between germline ends came to 16 bases. Germline values: CDR1 KGHSH, CDR2 LQKENI. Assay: immunoSEQ multiplex PCR; the TCRdb copy retains only in-frame clones and omits some. In the table there are under 100,000 clones, 80% to 95% of which are singletons. On this clone itself: The antigen remains undetermined.

Material: PBMCs, obtained roughly 410 days after intestinal transplant. The sequence came from a human patient who received an intestinal transplant, so some T cells may come from the graft donor. The rearrangement links TRBV18 to TRBJ1-6; D unresolved. Here the CDR3 DNA reads TGTGCCAGCTCGCTGGGTCGGGAGGGCAATTCACCCCTCCACTTT. This gives the protein CASSLGREGNSPLHF.